This TCR beta chain was obtained from a study of cytomegalovirus exposure and HLA in healthy donors. The study, taken as a whole, reports: Within the data, a cluster of highly shared sequence variants was likely a sequencing artifact. TRBV6-2, TRBV6-3 and some other V segments were unresolvable in 87-base-pair reads. Other equally common chains were less clonally expanded than HLA-associated TCR beta chains, a later analysis showed.

V gave up 7 bases and J gave up 7 bases; unmatched junction bases: 9. This CDR3 region has 14 residues. The V gene's germline CDR1 is LNHDA and CDR2 SQIVND (reference sequence). PCR amplification relied on 60 Vbeta primers (plus 13 Jbeta primers). Clones were read by immunoSEQ multiplex PCR, and TCRdb kept only the in-frame ones, dropping some. The sample has just over 65,000 clones, more than 80% seen once. It was healthy bone marrow donors who served as donors. On this clone itself: Its antigen is not identified.

The TCR was taken from a human donor in good health. Specimen: PBMCs. This chain connects TRBV19 to TRBJ1-5; TRBD1 matches at 8 bases. The CDR3 bases are TGTGCCAGTACCCCCAGGACAGGGAGGCAGCCCCAGCATTTT. As protein: CASTPRTGRQPQHF.